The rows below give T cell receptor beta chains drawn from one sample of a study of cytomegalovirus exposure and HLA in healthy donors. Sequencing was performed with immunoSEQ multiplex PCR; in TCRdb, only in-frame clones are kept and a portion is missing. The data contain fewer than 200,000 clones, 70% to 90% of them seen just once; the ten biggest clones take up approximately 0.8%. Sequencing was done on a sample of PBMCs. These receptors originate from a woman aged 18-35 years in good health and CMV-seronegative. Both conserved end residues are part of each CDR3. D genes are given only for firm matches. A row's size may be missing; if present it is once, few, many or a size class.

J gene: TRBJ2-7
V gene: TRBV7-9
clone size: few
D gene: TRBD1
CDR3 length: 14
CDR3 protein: CASVQGSSSYEQYF
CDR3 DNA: TGTGCCAGCGTACAGGGGTCTAGCTCCTACGAGCAGTACTTC

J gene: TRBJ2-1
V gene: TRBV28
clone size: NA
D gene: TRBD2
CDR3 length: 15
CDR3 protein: CASSLGGVGYNEQFF
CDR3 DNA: TGTGCCAGCAGTTTGGGAGGGGTTGGTTACAATGAGCAGTTCTTC

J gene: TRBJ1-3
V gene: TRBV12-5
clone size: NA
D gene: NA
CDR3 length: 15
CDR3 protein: CASGPDFGGGNTIYF
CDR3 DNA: TGTGCTAGTGGACCGGACTTCGGAGGGGGAAACACCATATATTTT

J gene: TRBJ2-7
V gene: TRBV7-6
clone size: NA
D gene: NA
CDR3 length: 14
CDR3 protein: CASSSGTITYEQYF
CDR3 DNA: TGTGCCAGCAGCTCCGGGACAATCACCTACGAGCAGTACTTC

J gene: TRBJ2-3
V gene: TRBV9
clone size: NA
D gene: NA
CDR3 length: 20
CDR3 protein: CASSVDPLDVGGASTDTQYF
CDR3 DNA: TGTGCCAGCAGCGTAGACCCCCTGGACGTGGGCGGGGCTAGCACAGATACGCAGTATTTT

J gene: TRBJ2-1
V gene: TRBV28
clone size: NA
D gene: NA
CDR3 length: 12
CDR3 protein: CASRYSYNEQFF
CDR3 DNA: TGTGCCAGCAGATACTCCTACAATGAGCAGTTCTTC

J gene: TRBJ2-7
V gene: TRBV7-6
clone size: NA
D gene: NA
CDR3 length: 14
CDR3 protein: CASSLEPSDYEQYF
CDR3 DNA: TGTGCCAGCAGCTTAGAGCCTTCAGACTACGAGCAGTACTTC

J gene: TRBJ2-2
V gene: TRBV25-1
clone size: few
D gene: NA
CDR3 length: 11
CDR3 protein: CASSYTGELFF
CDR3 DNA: TGTGCCAGCAGCTACACCGGGGAGCTGTTTTTT

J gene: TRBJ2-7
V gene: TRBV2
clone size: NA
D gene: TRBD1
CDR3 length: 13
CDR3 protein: CASSGTAYGEQYF
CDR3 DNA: TGTGCCAGCAGCGGGACAGCTTATGGCGAGCAGTACTTC

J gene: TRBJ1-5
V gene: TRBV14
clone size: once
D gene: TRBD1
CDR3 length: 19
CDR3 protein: CAITGTGAAGCYSNQPQHF
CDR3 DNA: TGTGCCATCACCGGGACAGGGGCCGCAGGCTGCTATAGCAATCAGCCCCAGCATTTT